The rows below give T cell receptor beta chains drawn from one sample of a study of T cells in Graves' hyperthyroidism and ophthalmopathy. MiXCR, applied by TCRdb to the multiplex PCR reads, yields one record per CDR3 protein. The sample yields about 600,000 distinct CDR3 sequences, approximately 14% seen once. Material: blood. These receptor sequences come from a woman between 18 and 29 years old with Graves' ophthalmopathy. Each CDR3 is given with its conserved first and last residue. D genes are given only for firm matches. Part of the rows lack a size; the others show once, few, many or a class for expanded clones.

size: few; D: NA; J: TRBJ1-6; V: TRBV19; DNA: TGTGCCAGTAGTACCTCGGCAGGGGATATTTCACCCCTCCACTTT; CDR3: CASSTSAGDISPLHF
size: many; D: NA; J: TRBJ2-1; V: TRBV20-1; DNA: TGCAGTGCTAGCGTTGGAGCGGCGGTGGTTTATGAGCAGTTCTTC; CDR3: CSASVGAAVVYEQFF
size: many; D: TRBD1; J: TRBJ2-7; V: TRBV12-3/TRBV12-4; DNA: TGTGCCAGCAGACTCCGGGACAGCTCCTACGAGCAGTACTTC; CDR3: CASRLRDSSYEQYF
size: many; D: NA; J: TRBJ2-7; V: TRBV20-1; DNA: TGCAGTGCTCAAGGGCCTGTTTTTTACGAGCAGTACTTC; CDR3: CSAQGPVFYEQYF
size: many; D: NA; J: TRBJ2-7; V: TRBV20-1; DNA: TGCAGTGCTAGAGCCCCACTAGCAGGGGAGCAGTACTTC; CDR3: CSARAPLAGEQYF
size: many; D: TRBD1; J: TRBJ2-7; V: TRBV11-3; DNA: TGTGCCAGCAGCACCCGGGACAGGGGTCCGTCCTACGAGCAGTACTTC; CDR3: CASSTRDRGPSYEQYF
size: few; D: NA; J: TRBJ2-2; V: TRBV4-1; DNA: TGCGCCAGCAGCCAAGAAGGTCTAGCCGGCACCGGGGAGCTGTTTTTT; CDR3: CASSQEGLAGTGELFF
size: few; D: TRBD2; J: TRBJ2-7; V: TRBV4-2; DNA: TGTGCCAGCAGCGGGTACGGGACTAGCGGTGGTGGTAATTTCTACGAGCAGTACTTC; CDR3: CASSGYGTSGGGNFYEQYF
size: few; D: NA; J: TRBJ2-2; V: TRBV6-2/TRBV6-3; DNA: TGTGCCAGCAGTTATGGGAGTCTCACCGGGGAGCTGTTTTTT; CDR3: CASSYGSLTGELFF
size: many; D: NA; J: TRBJ2-3; V: TRBV28; DNA: TGTGCCAGCAGTCCCCTAGCGCGGAGCACAGATACGCAGTATTTT; CDR3: CASSPLARSTDTQYF
size: many; D: TRBD2; J: TRBJ2-3; V: TRBV28; DNA: TGTGCCAGCAGTTTCCCTAGCGGTAGCACAGATACGCAGTATTTT; CDR3: CASSFPSGSTDTQYF
size: many; D: NA; J: TRBJ2-7; V: TRBV12-3/TRBV12-4; DNA: TGTGCCACCAACAGGGGAGGGGACGAGCAGTACTTC; CDR3: CATNRGGDEQYF
size: NA; D: NA; J: TRBJ1-6; V: TRBV4-1; DNA: TGCGCCAGCGGGATGGGGGCTGGAGACTTAAATTCACCCCTCCACTTT; CDR3: CASGMGAGDLNSPLHF
size: NA; D: NA; J: TRBJ2-3; V: TRBV10-3; DNA: TGTGCCATCAGTGATGATCTCACAGATACGCAGTATTTT; CDR3: CAISDDLTDTQYF
size: NA; D: TRBD2; J: TRBJ2-3; V: TRBV2; DNA: TGTGCCAGCAGTGGAGGACTAGCGGGAGCCTCGGGGGGAGGGCAGTATTTT; CDR3: CASSGGLAGASGGGQYF
size: NA; D: NA; J: TRBJ1-5; V: TRBV5-6; DNA: TGTGCCAGCAGCTTGGGCCCATCCGGGGCTCGCAATCAGCCCCAGCATTTT; CDR3: CASSLGPSGARNQPQHF
size: NA; D: NA; J: TRBJ2-7; V: TRBV29-1; DNA: TGCAGCGTTGGGGTGTCCGGGCCAAAACAATCTGACGAGCAGTACTTC; CDR3: CSVGVSGPKQSDEQYF
size: many; D: NA; J: TRBJ1-2; V: TRBV20-1; DNA: TGCAGTGCTAGGGGGGTGAATAGGCAGGGATCGAGCTATGGCTACACCTTC; CDR3: CSARGVNRQGSSYGYTF
size: many; D: TRBD1; J: TRBJ2-5; V: TRBV5-1; DNA: TGCGCCAGCAGACCCGACAGGGGGCCAGAGACCCAGTACTTC; CDR3: CASRPDRGPETQYF
size: few; D: NA; J: TRBJ1-3; V: TRBV2; DNA: TGTGCCAGCAGTGAAGCCGGACCGTCCAGGGGTGGCACCATATATTTT; CDR3: CASSEAGPSRGGTIYF
size: NA; D: TRBD1; J: TRBJ1-4; V: TRBV6-5; DNA: TGTGCCAGCAGTTACGGGACAGGGGGCGGAGAAAAACTGTTTTTT; CDR3: CASSYGTGGGEKLFF
size: many; D: TRBD2; J: TRBJ2-7; V: TRBV6-2/TRBV6-3; DNA: TGTGCCAGCAGTTACCCTGGGACTAGCTACGAGCAGTACTTC; CDR3: CASSYPGTSYEQYF
size: many; D: TRBD2; J: TRBJ2-1; V: TRBV12-3/TRBV12-4; DNA: TGTGCCAGCAGTTTTCAGCGGGGGGGGTTTAAGGAGCAGTTCTTC; CDR3: CASSFQRGGFKEQFF
size: many; D: NA; J: TRBJ1-4; V: TRBV2; DNA: TGTGCCAGCACTACAGGGCCAACTAATGAAAAACTGTTTTTT; CDR3: CASTTGPTNEKLFF
size: NA; D: TRBD2; J: TRBJ2-4; V: TRBV18; DNA: TGTGCCAGCTCACCACCCTTAGCGGGAGTTAAAAACATTCAGTACTTC; CDR3: CASSPPLAGVKNIQYF
size: many; D: NA; J: TRBJ1-6; V: TRBV3-1; DNA: TGTGCCAGCAGCCAAGAAAGACCCCTCCACTTT; CDR3: CASSQERPLHF
size: NA; D: NA; J: TRBJ2-7; V: TRBV30; DNA: TGTGCCTGGAGTGCCTTGAGAGGCCCCTCGGGCGAGCAGTACTTC; CDR3: CAWSALRGPSGEQYF
size: many; D: NA; J: TRBJ2-1; V: TRBV6-1; DNA: TGTGCCAGCAGGCCTTCTGGGGGAGTTATATACAATGAGCAGTTCTTC; CDR3: CASRPSGGVIYNEQFF
size: NA; D: NA; J: TRBJ2-7; V: TRBV6-2/TRBV6-3; DNA: TGTGCCAGCAGCCTGGTCCCAAAGAGCTCCTACGAGCAGTACTTC; CDR3: CASSLVPKSSYEQYF
size: many; D: TRBD2; J: TRBJ2-3; V: TRBV7-9; DNA: TGTGCCAGCAGCCTACGTGGGGGGGTCACCACCACCATCGGTACGCAGTATTTT; CDR3: CASSLRGGVTTTIGTQYF
size: many; D: TRBD2; J: TRBJ2-1; V: TRBV12-3/TRBV12-4; DNA: TGTGCCAGCAGGACCGGGACTAGCGGCAACAATGAGCAGTTCTTC; CDR3: CASRTGTSGNNEQFF
size: NA; D: NA; J: TRBJ1-5; V: TRBV20-1; DNA: TGCAGTGCTAGGGGTGACAGTGGCAATCAGCCCCAGCATTTT; CDR3: CSARGDSGNQPQHF
size: NA; D: NA; J: TRBJ1-2; V: TRBV5-4; DNA: TGTGCCAGCAGCTCTGGTCAGCGACAATCGGAAGCTGGCTACACCTTC; CDR3: CASSSGQRQSEAGYTF
size: many; D: NA; J: TRBJ2-7; V: TRBV6-2/TRBV6-3; DNA: TGTGCCAGCAGTTACTCGGGGTCTTTCTACGAGCAGTACTTC; CDR3: CASSYSGSFYEQYF
size: many; D: NA; J: TRBJ2-3; V: TRBV30; DNA: TGTGCCTGGAAGGAGGGCCATAGCACAGATACGCAGTATTTT; CDR3: CAWKEGHSTDTQYF